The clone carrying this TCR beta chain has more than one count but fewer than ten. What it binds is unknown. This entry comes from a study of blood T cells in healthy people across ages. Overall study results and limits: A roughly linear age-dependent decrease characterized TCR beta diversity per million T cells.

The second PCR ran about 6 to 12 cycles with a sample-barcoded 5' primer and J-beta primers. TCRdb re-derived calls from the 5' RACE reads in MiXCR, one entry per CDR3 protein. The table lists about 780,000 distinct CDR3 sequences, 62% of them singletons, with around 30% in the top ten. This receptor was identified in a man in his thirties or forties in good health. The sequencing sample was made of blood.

The CDR3 DNA follows: TGTGCCAGCAGCCCTCCAGGGTGGAGCGAGCAGTACTTC. Encoded protein: CASSPPGWSEQYF. V gene TRBV7-2 combines with J gene TRBJ2-7; TRBD1 might be the D (5 bases). This CDR3 spans 13 amino acids. V gave up 5 bases and J gave up 6 bases, with 14 bases separating them. From germline, CDR1 is SGHTA and CDR2 FQGNSA. Variable domain in full (rest from reference TRBV7-2 and TRBJ2-7): GAGVSQSPSNKVTEKGKDVELRCDPISGHTALYWYRQSLGQGLEFLIYFQGNSAPDKSGLPSDRFSAERTGGSVSTLTIQRTQQEDSAVYLCASSPPGWSEQYFGPGTRLTVT.